The 31 T cell receptor beta chains reported below all come from one sample, sequenced in a study of cytomegalovirus exposure and HLA in healthy donors. PCR primers comprised 60 Vbeta and 13 Jbeta primers. The protocol was immunoSEQ multiplex PCR, while the TCRdb copy is restricted to in-frame clones and leaves out a portion. The table records some 99,000 clones, around 81% of them present only once. Input material: PBMCs. The receptors shown here come from a woman aged 25 to 39 in good health and CMV-seronegative.

The chain recombines TRBV5-1 with TRBJ2-7; TRBD2 matches at 9 bases. The V and J ends lost 5 bases and 6 bases, in that order; junction bases with no gene match: 15. This CDR3 has 16 amino acids. CDR1 SGHRS and CDR2 YFSETQ come from the germline V gene. CDR3 amino acids: CASSLLAGVTGVEQYF. The CDR3 nucleotides are TGCGCCAGCAGTTTGTTAGCGGGAGTAACAGGGGTCGAGCAGTACTTC.

V usage is TRBV11-2 and J usage is TRBJ2-1; 7 positions agree with TRBD2. Germline V CDR1 and CDR2: SGHAT, FQNNGV. V gave up 4 bases and J gave up 4 bases; unmatched junction bases: 13. This CDR3 has 17 residues. The CDR3 sequence is CASSSRPAPGLYNEQFF. The DNA for the CDR3 is TGTGCCAGCAGCTCTCGCCCGGCTCCGGGACTATACAATGAGCAGTTCTTC.

The chain carries TRBV2 and TRBJ2-2; D is possibly TRBD2 (9 bases). Deletions cut 11 bases from V and 1 base from J, with 17 bases between. The germline V gene encodes CDR1 SNHLY and CDR2 FYNNEI. CDR3 length: 15 residues. The CDR3 loop reads CAGQGAGGNTGELFF. In DNA, the CDR3 is TGTGCCGGACAGGGAGCGGGAGGGAACACCGGGGAGCTGTTTTTT. The full variable domain, with the rest looked up from reference TRBV2 and TRBJ2-2, is EPEVTQTPSHQVTQMGQEVILRCVPISNHLYFYWYRQILGQKVEFLVSFYNNEISEKSEIFDDQFSVERPDGSNFTLKIRSTKLEDSAMYFCAGQGAGGNTGELFFGEGSRLTVL.

The rearrangement links TRBV19 to TRBJ2-3; possible D gene TRBD2, 5 bases. This CDR3 has 13 residues. Germline assignment: CDR1 LNHDA and CDR2 SQIVND (reference sequence). The V gene lost 6 bases and the J gene lost 1 base, with 8 bases spanning the gap. The CDR3 protein is CASRAGGTDTQYF. The CDR3 bases are TGTGCCAGTAGGGCCGGGGGCACAGATACGCAGTATTTT.

The chain joins TRBV7-2 to TRBJ2-1, with TRBD2 identical over 12 bases. This CDR3 comprises 16 residues. From germline, CDR1 is SGHTA and CDR2 FQGNSA. Trimming at V came to 3 bases and at J to 5 bases, leaving 5 bases not matched to a gene. CDR3 DNA sequence: TGTGCCAGCAGCTTGGGAGGGACTAGCGGGCACAATGAGCAGTTCTTC. This codes for CASSLGGTSGHNEQFF.

The genes are TRBV7-9 and TRBJ1-2, with TRBD1 as a possible D gene (6 bases). The CDR3 has 13 amino acids. Trimming removed 3 bases at V and 11 bases at J, with 16 bases between. Germline V gives CDR1 SEHNR, CDR2 FQNEAQ (reference sequence). The CDR3 bases are TGTGCCAGCAGCTTCGCAGGGGAAAGTGGGTACACCTTC. As protein: CASSFAGESGYTF.

J is TRBJ2-2 and V is TRBV27; D unresolved. This CDR3 is built from 14 residues. Germline CDR1 reads MNHEY; CDR2 reads SMNVEV (reference sequence). The V gene lost 0 bases and the J gene lost 5 bases, with 7 bases spanning the gap. CDR3 sequence reads: CASSLSTVTGELFF. The CDR3 nucleotides read TGTGCCAGCAGTTTATCCACAGTGACCGGGGAGCTGTTTTTT.

The chain has TRBV9 and TRBJ2-1; tentatively, D is TRBD2 (6 bases). CDR1 SGDLS and CDR2 YYNGEE come from the germline V gene. V was trimmed by 4 bases and J by 5 bases, leaving 13 bases between them. The CDR3 spans 14 residues. Here the CDR3 DNA reads TGTGCCAGCAGCCTCAGCGGGCCGAACAATGAGCAGTTCTTC. Its protein is CASSLSGPNNEQFF. Using reference TRBV9 and TRBJ2-1 for the parts outside the CDR3, the full variable domain is DSGVTQTPKHLITATGQRVTLRCSPRSGDLSVYWYQQSLDQGLQFLIQYYNGEERAKGNILERFSAQQFPDLHSELNLSSLELGDSALYFCASSLSGPNNEQFFGPGTRLTVL.

The gene calls are TRBV18 and TRBJ2-7; TRBD1 matches at 8 bases. The J segment lost 2 bases and the V segment lost 5 bases, leaving 8 bases of the junction unmatched. The CDR3 extends over 15 amino acids. In germline, CDR1 is KGHSH, CDR2 LQKENI. The CDR3, as DNA: TGTGCCAGCTCAACTACCGGGACAGGACCCTACGAGCAGTACTTC. This codes for CASSTTGTGPYEQYF.

The V call is TRBV28, the J call TRBJ2-3; 7 nucleotides match TRBD2. After removal of 6 bases from V and 0 bases from J, the junction contained 6 bases not matched to a gene. This CDR3 has 15 amino acids. Germline V lookup: CDR1 MDHEN, CDR2 SYDVKM. CDR3 sequence reads: CASRPWGGSTDTQYF. As DNA, the CDR3 is TGTGCCAGCAGGCCCTGGGGGGGAAGCACAGATACGCAGTATTTT.

This clone was seen just once. The J gene is TRBJ2-2, the V gene TRBV7-6; 11 bases match TRBD2. The CDR3 spans 16 residues. V dropped 2 bases and J dropped 4; count of bases not matched to a gene: 3. Germline V CDR1 and CDR2: SGHVS, FNYEAQ. CDR3 loop: CASSLTSGRFTGELFF. Written as DNA, the CDR3 is TGTGCCAGCAGCTTAACTAGCGGGAGATTCACCGGGGAGCTGTTTTTT.

As to this clone: The sample contains more than one DNA sequence encoding this CDR3. The chain carries TRBV5-1 and TRBJ2-3; no definite D call. Germline assignment: CDR1 SGHRS and CDR2 YFSETQ. V lost 0 bases and J lost 1, with 6 bases in between. This CDR3 has 14 amino acids. The CDR3 loop reads CASSLGGGTDTQYF. For the CDR3, the DNA is TGCGCCAGCAGCTTGGGAGGTGGCACAGATACGCAGTATTTT.

The V call is TRBV28, the J call TRBJ2-3, with 15 bases lining up with TRBD2. V lost 3 bases, J lost 1 base, and 2 bases stayed unmatched. The V gene's germline CDR1 is MDHEN and CDR2 SYDVKM. This CDR3 is built from 17 residues. CDR3 protein: CASSFGTSGGRTDTQYF. In DNA form, the CDR3 reads TGTGCCAGCAGTTTTGGGACTAGCGGGGGGCGCACAGATACGCAGTATTTT.

This chain links TRBV28 with TRBJ1-2; D possibly corresponds to TRBD1 (6 bases). The CDR3 covers 14 residues. The V gene's germline CDR1 is MDHEN and CDR2 SYDVKM. Trimming pared 3 bases from V and 1 base from J, leaving 9 bases between. DNA of the CDR3: TGTGCCAGCAGTTTTGGACAGAGTAACTATGGCTACACCTTC. As protein: CASSFGQSNYGYTF.

This sequence joins TRBV27 and TRBJ1-3; no clear D gene. Germline lookup yields CDR1 MNHEY and CDR2 SMNVEV (reference sequence). This CDR3 spans 16 amino acids. V was cut by 5 bases and J by 0 bases, with 14 bases left in between. DNA for the CDR3: TGTGCCAGCAGTAGCCACCGGGTCGACTCTGGAAACACCATATATTTT. It specifies CASSSHRVDSGNTIYF.

The chain carries TRBV9 and TRBJ1-1, with no clear D. The germline V gene encodes CDR1 SGDLS and CDR2 YYNGEE. Trimming cost V 1 base and J 1 base, with 5 bases left between them. There are 13 residues in the CDR3. This chain's CDR3 is CASSVNTNTEAFF. The CDR3 bases are TGTGCCAGCAGCGTAAACACGAACACTGAAGCTTTCTTT. The full variable domain, rest sourced from reference TRBV9 and TRBJ1-1, is DSGVTQTPKHLITATGQRVTLRCSPRSGDLSVYWYQQSLDQGLQFLIQYYNGEERAKGNILERFSAQQFPDLHSELNLSSLELGDSALYFCASSVNTNTEAFFGQGTRLTVV.

The J gene is TRBJ1-3, the V gene TRBV18, with D perhaps matching TRBD1 (5 bases). V lost 5 bases, J lost 0 bases, and 17 bases lay in between. The CDR3 covers 17 residues. Germline assignment: CDR1 KGHSH and CDR2 LQKENI. The CDR3 bases are TGTGCCAGCTCAGGAGGAGGAGGGGCAAGCTCTGGAAACACCATATATTTT. It codes for CASSGGGGASSGNTIYF.

The gene calls are TRBV4-1 and TRBJ2-5, with D possibly matching TRBD2 (6 bases). Germline CDR1 reads MGHRA; CDR2 reads YSYEKL. The length of the CDR3 is 12 residues. Between the trimmed V and J ends, which lost 0 bases and 7 bases, there was a span of 6 bases. In DNA, the CDR3 is TGCGCCAGCAGCCAAGAGGGGGGGACCCAGTACTTC. Its protein product is CASSQEGGTQYF.

DNA of the CDR3: TGCGCCAGCAGCCAAGACCCGAGACTAGCGGGAAGGAACATTCAGTACTTC. Protein sequence: CASSQDPRLAGRNIQYF. V is TRBV4-1 and J is TRBJ2-4, with 11 bases that match TRBD2. The CDR3 loop spans 17 amino acids. V lost 0 bases, J lost 7 bases, and 8 bases stayed unmatched. Germline values: CDR1 MGHRA, CDR2 YSYEKL.

This clone was picked up one time. In nucleotides, the CDR3 is TGTGCCAGCAGTGACCCCTTCCGGAGACAGGGGGCCAAGACCTATAATTCACCCCTCCACTTT. Translating it yields CASSDPFRRQGAKTYNSPLHF. The rearrangement joins TRBV6-4 to TRBJ1-6; TRBD1 matches 10 bases. This CDR3 has 21 residues. The germline CDR1 and CDR2 sequences are MRHNA and SNTAGT. Germline trimming cut 2 bases from V and 2 bases from J; bases unmatched to any gene: 15.

Remarks on this clone: One end of the junction varies from germline; a read error may be responsible. The V call is TRBV19, the J call TRBJ2-5, with D possibly being TRBD1 (6 bases). This CDR3 spans 8 amino acids. Germline CDR1 LNHDA, CDR2 SQIVND (reference sequence). CDR3 in amino acids: CARMGADF. In DNA, the CDR3 is TGTGCCAGGATGGGGGCGGACTTC.

The chain recombines TRBV25-1 with TRBJ2-1, with 11 bases aligning to TRBD2. The V gene end was trimmed by 4 bases and the J gene end by 4 bases; junction bases not matched to a gene: 12. The CDR3 loop spans 18 amino acids. Germline loops: CDR1 MGHDK, CDR2 SYGVNS. Here the CDR3 reads CASSGNIAGGPGYNEQFF. The CDR3 coding sequence is TGTGCCAGCAGTGGAAATATAGCGGGAGGGCCAGGGTACAATGAGCAGTTCTTC.

The chain has TRBV7-8 and TRBJ2-3; TRBD2 matches at 8 bases. This CDR3 is built from 15 residues. Germline values: CDR1 SGHVS, CDR2 FQNEAQ. After removal of 5 bases from V and 6 bases from J, the junction contained 10 bases not matched to a gene. The CDR3 loop is CASSLSGSQGDTQYF. Written as DNA, the CDR3 is TGTGCCAGCAGCCTGAGCGGGAGCCAAGGGGATACGCAGTATTTT.

The chain links TRBV29-1 to TRBJ2-7; D may be TRBD1 (5 bases). Trimming took off 4 bases at V and 0 bases at J, with 16 bases between the two ends. The CDR3 sequence is 15 residues long. Germline values: CDR1 SQVTM, CDR2 ANQGSEA. CDR3 in DNA: TGCAGCGTTGTTTTCTCGGACACCCTCTCCTACGAGCAGTACTTC. This translates into CSVVFSDTLSYEQYF.

The chain couples TRBV19 to TRBJ2-2; TRBD1 matches at 7 bases. The germline gives CDR1 LNHDA, CDR2 SQIVND (reference sequence). The CDR3 runs 15 residues. Trimming took 7 bases from V and 4 from J; bases not matched to a gene: 9. The CDR3 here is CASKETGRITGELFF. The CDR3 region has the DNA TGTGCCAGTAAAGAGACAGGGCGTATCACCGGGGAGCTGTTTTTT.

This clone was seen only a few times. The CDR3 region is CASRRRQGDEKLFF. CDR3 nucleotides: TGCGCCAGCAGGAGGCGACAGGGTGATGAAAAACTGTTTTTT. The chain combines TRBV5-1 with TRBJ1-4, with TRBD1 matching 7 bases. Unmatched junction bases numbered 7, after V lost 5 bases and J lost 6 bases. The germline gives CDR1 SGHRS, CDR2 YFSETQ. CDR3 size: 14 residues.

The J gene is TRBJ2-1, the V gene TRBV7-9, with TRBD2 identical over 7 bases. CDR3 length: 14 residues. Germline CDR1 SEHNR, CDR2 FQNEAQ (reference sequence). The junction had 8 bases not matched to a gene; V was cut back by 5 bases and J by 7 bases. CDR3 sequence (DNA): TGTGCCAGCAGCCAGTACCGGGGGGAGAATGAGCAGTTCTTC. It translates to CASSQYRGENEQFF.

This chain connects TRBV29-1 to TRBJ1-1; 8 positions match TRBD1. From germline, CDR1 is SQVTM and CDR2 ANQGSEA. The CDR3 is 13 residues long. Losses at the gene ends were 6 bases for V and 0 bases for J; bases not matched to a gene: 3. CDR3 region: CSVTGELNTEAFF. The CDR3 nucleotides are TGCAGCGTGACAGGGGAATTGAACACTGAAGCTTTCTTT. Supplemented by reference TRBV29-1 and TRBJ1-1, the full variable domain reads SAVISQKPSRDICQRGTSLTIQCQVDSQVTMMFWYRQQPGQSLTLIATANQGSEATYESGFVIDKFPISRPNLTFSTLTVSNMSPEDSSIYLCSVTGELNTEAFFGQGTRLTVV.

The chain uses TRBV19 and TRBJ2-7; a possible D gene is TRBD1 (5 bases). The CDR3 consists of 14 residues. Germline values: CDR1 LNHDA, CDR2 SQIVND (reference sequence). The V gene lost 1 base and the J gene lost 1 base, with 8 bases spanning the gap. CDR3 nucleotide sequence: TGTGCCAGTAGTATAGCTACAGGATCCTACGAGCAGTACTTC. Translating it yields CASSIATGSYEQYF.

With regard to this clone: The junction departs from germline at one end; a sequencing error may be responsible. The chain is built from TRBV28 and TRBJ2-7; no clear D gene. The CDR3 spans 14 residues. Germline V gives CDR1 MDHEN, CDR2 SYDVKM. This CDR3 is CASSLYASTYGQYF. DNA for the CDR3: TGTGCCAGCAGTTTATATGCTAGTACTTACGGGCAGTACTTC.

V gene TRBV11-2 combines with J gene TRBJ1-2, with D unresolved. The germline V gene has CDR1 SGHAT and CDR2 FQNNGV. V lost 3 bases, J lost 3 bases, and 8 bases lay in between. The CDR3 loop spans 13 amino acids. The CDR3 nucleotides read TGTGCCAGCAGCTTTGGCGGGGACTATGGCTACACCTTC. This encodes CASSFGGDYGYTF.